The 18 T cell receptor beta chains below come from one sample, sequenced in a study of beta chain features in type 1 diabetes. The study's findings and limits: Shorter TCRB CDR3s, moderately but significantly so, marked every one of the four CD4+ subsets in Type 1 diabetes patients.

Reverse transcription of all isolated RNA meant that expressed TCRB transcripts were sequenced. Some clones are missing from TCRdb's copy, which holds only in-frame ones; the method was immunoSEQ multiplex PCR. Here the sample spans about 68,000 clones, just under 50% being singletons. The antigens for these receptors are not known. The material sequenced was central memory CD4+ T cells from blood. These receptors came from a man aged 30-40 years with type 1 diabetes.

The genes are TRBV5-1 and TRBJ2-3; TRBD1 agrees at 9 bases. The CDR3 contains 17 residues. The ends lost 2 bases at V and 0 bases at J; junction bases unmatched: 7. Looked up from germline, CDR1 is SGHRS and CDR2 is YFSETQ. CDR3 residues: CASSFTGQGFSTDTQYF. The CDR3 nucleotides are TGCGCCAGCAGCTTTACGGGACAGGGCTTTAGCACAGATACGCAGTATTTT.

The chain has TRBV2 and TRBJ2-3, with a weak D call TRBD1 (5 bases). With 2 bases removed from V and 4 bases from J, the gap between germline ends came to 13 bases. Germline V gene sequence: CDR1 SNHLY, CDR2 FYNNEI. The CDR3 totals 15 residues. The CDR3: CASSEQGSGSDTQYF. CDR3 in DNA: TGTGCCAGCAGTGAACAGGGAAGTGGGTCAGATACGCAGTATTTT.

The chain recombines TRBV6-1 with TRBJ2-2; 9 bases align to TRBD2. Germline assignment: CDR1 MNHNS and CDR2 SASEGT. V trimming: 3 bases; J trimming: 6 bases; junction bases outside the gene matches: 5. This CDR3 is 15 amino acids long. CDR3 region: CASSEAGGPSGELFF. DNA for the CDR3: TGTGCCAGCAGTGAGGCGGGGGGGCCTTCCGGGGAGCTGTTTTTT.

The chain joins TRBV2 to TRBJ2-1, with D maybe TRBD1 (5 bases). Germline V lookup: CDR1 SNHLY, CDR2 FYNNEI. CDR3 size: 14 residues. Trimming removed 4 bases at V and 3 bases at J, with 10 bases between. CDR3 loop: CASSGRQGYNEQFF. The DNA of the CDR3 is TGTGCCAGCAGTGGTCGGCAGGGCTACAATGAGCAGTTCTTC.

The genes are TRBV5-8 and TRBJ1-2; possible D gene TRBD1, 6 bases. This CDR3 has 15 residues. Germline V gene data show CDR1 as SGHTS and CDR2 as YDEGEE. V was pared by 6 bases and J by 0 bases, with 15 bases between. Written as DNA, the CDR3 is TGTGCCAGCACCCGGGGGGGCGCGGCTAACTATGGCTACACCTTC. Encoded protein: CASTRGGAANYGYTF. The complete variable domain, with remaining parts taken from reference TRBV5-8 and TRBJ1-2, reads EAGVTQSPTHLIKTRGQQATLRCSPISGHTSVYWYQQALGLGLQFLLWYDEGEERNRGNFPPRFSGRQFPNYSSELNVNALELEDSALYLCASTRGGAANYGYTFGSGTRLTVV.

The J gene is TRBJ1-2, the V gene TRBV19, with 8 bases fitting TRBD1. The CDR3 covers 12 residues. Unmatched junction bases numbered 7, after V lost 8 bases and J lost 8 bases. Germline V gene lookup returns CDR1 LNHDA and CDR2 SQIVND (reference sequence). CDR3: CASEDRVDGYTF. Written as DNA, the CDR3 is TGTGCCAGTGAGGACAGGGTGGACGGCTACACCTTC. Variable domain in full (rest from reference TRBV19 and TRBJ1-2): DGGITQSPKYLFRKEGQNVTLSCEQNLNHDAMYWYRQDPGQGLRLIYYSQIVNDFQKGDIAEGYSVSREKKESFPLTVTSAQKNPTAFYLCASEDRVDGYTFGSGTRLTVV.

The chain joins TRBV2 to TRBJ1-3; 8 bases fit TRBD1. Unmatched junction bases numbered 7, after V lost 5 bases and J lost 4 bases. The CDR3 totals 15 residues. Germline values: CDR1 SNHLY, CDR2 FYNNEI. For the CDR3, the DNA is TGTGCCAGCAGTTCCGACAGGGGATCAGGAAACACCATATATTTT. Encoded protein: CASSSDRGSGNTIYF.

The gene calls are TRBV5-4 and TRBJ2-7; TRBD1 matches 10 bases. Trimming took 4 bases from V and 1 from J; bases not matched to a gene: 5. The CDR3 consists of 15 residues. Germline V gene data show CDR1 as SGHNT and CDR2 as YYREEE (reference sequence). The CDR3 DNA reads TGTGCCAGCAGCAGACCGGGACAGGGGTCCTACGAGCAGTACTTC. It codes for CASSRPGQGSYEQYF.

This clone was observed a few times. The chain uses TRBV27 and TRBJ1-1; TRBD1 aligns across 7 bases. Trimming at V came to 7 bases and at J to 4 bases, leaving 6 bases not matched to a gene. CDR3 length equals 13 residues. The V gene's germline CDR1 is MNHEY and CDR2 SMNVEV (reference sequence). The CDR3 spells CASIEQGRTEAFF. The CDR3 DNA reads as TGTGCCAGCATCGAACAGGGGCGCACTGAAGCTTTCTTT.

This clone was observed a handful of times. The CDR3: CASSGVGGTGELFF. The DNA for the CDR3 is TGTGCCAGCAGCGGGGTAGGGGGCACCGGGGAGCTGTTTTTT. This chain connects TRBV5-4 to TRBJ2-2; D may be TRBD1 (6 bases). V lost 4 bases and J lost 4, with 11 bases in between. This CDR3 contains 14 residues. Germline-derived CDR1 and CDR2 are SGHNT and YYREEE (reference sequence).

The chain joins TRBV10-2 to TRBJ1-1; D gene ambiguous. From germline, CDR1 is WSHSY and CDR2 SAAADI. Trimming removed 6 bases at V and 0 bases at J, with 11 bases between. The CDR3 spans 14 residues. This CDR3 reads CASSAPGMNTEAFF. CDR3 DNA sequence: TGCGCCAGCAGCGCTCCAGGTATGAACACTGAAGCTTTCTTT.

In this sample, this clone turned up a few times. Written as DNA, the CDR3 is TGCAGCGTTGATCCAGGGTACACCGGGGAGCTGTTTTTT. Translated: CSVDPGYTGELFF. This chain uses TRBV29-1 with TRBJ2-2, with D perhaps TRBD1 (5 bases). With 3 bases removed from V and 3 bases from J, the gap between germline ends came to 8 bases. The CDR3 sequence is 13 residues long. Looked up from germline, CDR1 is SQVTM and CDR2 is ANQGSEA.

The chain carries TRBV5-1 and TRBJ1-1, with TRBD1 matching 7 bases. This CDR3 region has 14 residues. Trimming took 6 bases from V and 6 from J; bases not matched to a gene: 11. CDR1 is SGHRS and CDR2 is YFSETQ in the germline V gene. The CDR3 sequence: CASKAGTANAEAFF. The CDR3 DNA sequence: TGCGCCAGCAAGGCCGGGACAGCCAACGCTGAAGCTTTCTTT. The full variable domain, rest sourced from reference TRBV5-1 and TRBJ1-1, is KAGVTQTPRYLIKTRGQQVTLSCSPISGHRSVSWYQQTPGQGLQFLFEYFSETQRNKGNFPGRFSGRQFSNSRSEMNVSTLELGDSALYLCASKAGTANAEAFFGQGTRLTVV.

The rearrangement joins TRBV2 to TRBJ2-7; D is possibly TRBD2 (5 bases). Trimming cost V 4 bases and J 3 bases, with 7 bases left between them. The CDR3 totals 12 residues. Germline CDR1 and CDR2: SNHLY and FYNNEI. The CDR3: CASSGAGYEQYF. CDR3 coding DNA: TGTGCCAGCAGTGGTGCGGGCTACGAGCAGTACTTC.

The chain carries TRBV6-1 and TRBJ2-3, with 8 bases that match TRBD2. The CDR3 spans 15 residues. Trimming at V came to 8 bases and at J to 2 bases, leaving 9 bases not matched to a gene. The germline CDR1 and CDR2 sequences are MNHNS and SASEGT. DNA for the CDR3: TGTGCCAGCTCCGAGAGGCGGGGGGCCACAGATACGCAGTATTTT. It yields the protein CASSERRGATDTQYF.

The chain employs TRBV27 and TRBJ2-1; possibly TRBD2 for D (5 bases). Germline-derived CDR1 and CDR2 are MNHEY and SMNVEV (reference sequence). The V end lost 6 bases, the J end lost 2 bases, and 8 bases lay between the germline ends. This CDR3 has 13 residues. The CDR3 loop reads CASSGVAYNEQFF. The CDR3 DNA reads TGTGCCAGCAGCGGGGTTGCCTACAATGAGCAGTTCTTC.

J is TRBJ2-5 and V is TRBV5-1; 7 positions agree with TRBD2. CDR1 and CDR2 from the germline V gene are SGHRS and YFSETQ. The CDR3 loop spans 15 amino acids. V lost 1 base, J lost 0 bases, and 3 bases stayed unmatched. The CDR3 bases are TGCGCCAGCAGCTTGATGGGGGGGAACCAAGAGACCCAGTACTTC. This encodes CASSLMGGNQETQYF. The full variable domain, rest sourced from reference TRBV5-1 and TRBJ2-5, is KAGVTQTPRYLIKTRGQQVTLSCSPISGHRSVSWYQQTPGQGLQFLFEYFSETQRNKGNFPGRFSGRQFSNSRSEMNVSTLELGDSALYLCASSLMGGNQETQYFGPGTRLLVL.

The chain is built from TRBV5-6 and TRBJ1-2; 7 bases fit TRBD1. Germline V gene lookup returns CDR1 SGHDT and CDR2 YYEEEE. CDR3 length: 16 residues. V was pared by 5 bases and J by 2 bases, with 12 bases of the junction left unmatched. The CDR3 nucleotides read TGTGCCAGCAGTAGATCTCCGGGACAGCCGAACTATGGCTACACCTTC. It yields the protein CASSRSPGQPNYGYTF.